These T cell receptor beta chains were read from a single sample in a study of blood T cell repertoires in COVID-19. Assay used: immunoSEQ multiplex PCR; TCRdb lists only in-frame clones, some missing. The sample has around 300,000 clones; around 91% are singletons. The material sequenced was PBMCs or T cells enriched from blood (not recorded which). All receptors come from a young woman with acute COVID-19. The CDR3 runs from the conserved cysteine through the conserved F or W. D genes are given only for firm matches. Clone size appears in some rows only: once, few, many, or a class for an expanded clone.

V gene	D gene	clone size	J gene	CDR3 protein	CDR3 DNA
TRBV11-1	-	once	TRBJ2-2	CASTPGPGELFF	TGTGCCAGCACCCCCGGTCCCGGGGAGCTGTTTTTT
TRBV21-1	-	-	TRBJ2-7	CASGPVEQYF	TGTGCCAGCGGGCCGGTCGAGCAGTACTTC
TRBV7-8	-	-	TRBJ2-3	CASSSSVTDTQYF	TGTGCCAGCAGCTCTAGCGTCACAGATACGCAGTATTTT
TRBV29-1	TRBD1	-	TRBJ1-2	CSGGTGEGYTF	TGCAGCGGAGGGACAGGGGAAGGCTACACCTTC
TRBV5-1	TRBD2	-	TRBJ2-3	CASSAGRASGSRDTQYF	TGCGCCAGCAGCGCGGGGAGGGCTAGCGGGAGTAGAGATACGCAGTATTTT
TRBV7-9	TRBD1	-	TRBJ2-7	CASSSKTTGDLYEQYF	TGTGCCAGCAGCTCTAAAACTACAGGGGACCTCTACGAGCAGTACTTC
TRBV5-1	-	-	TRBJ2-1	CASSYQRLLDEQFF	TGCGCCAGCAGCTATCAGCGTTTATTAGATGAGCAGTTCTTC
TRBV2	-	-	TRBJ1-5	CASSDPGPNQPQHF	TGTGCCAGCAGTGATCCAGGGCCAAATCAGCCCCAGCATTTT
TRBV27	-	-	TRBJ1-3	CASSTGLGNTIYF	TGTGCCAGCAGTACAGGGTTAGGAAACACCATATATTTT
TRBV3-1/TRBV3-2	-	-	TRBJ1-5	CASSHGGHQPQHF	TGTGCCAGCAGCCACGGGGGGCATCAGCCCCAGCATTTT